This TCR beta chain was captured in a study of T-cell reconstitution after alpha-beta-depleted transplantation in children (dated by TCRdb to 2015 to 2016). About the investigation overall: T-cell immune reconstitution after TCRalphabeta/CD19-depleted allogeneic hematopoietic cell transplantation in children was quantitatively tracked in the study by means of TCR repertoire profiling.

On this clonotype itself: It lacks a known antigen. No base-level quality is on record; no much larger clone is a single base apart.

What this sample's treatment or condition label stands for: allogeneic hematopoietic cell transplantation with graft depleted of TCRalphabeta T cells and CD19 B cells. TCRalphabeta/CD19-depleted allogeneic hematopoietic cell grafts were given to the transplant recipients, all of whom were children. Beyond this particular receptor, the publication reports: In some patients, high TCRbeta diversity at day 60 was attributed to recipient T cells and intrathymic progenitors that had survived conditioning. Over the following months the frequencies of hyperexpanded clones went down, and after one year T-cell counts and TCRbeta diversity were mostly credited to newly produced T cells. Apparently early alphabetaT-cell count recovery about two months after transplant reportedly relied on only several hundred rapidly expanded clones derived from non-depleted graft cells.

The germline V gene supplies CDR1 SGHTA and CDR2 FQGNSA. Spanning cysteine to phenylalanine, the CDR3 consists of 14 amino acids. Of the read, only the CDR3 DNA is kept; its 42 bases are in frame from base 1. V drops 1 base and J drops 2 bases, leaving 9 bases in between. Libraries were built with PCR. The reads were generated on an Illumina HiSeq 2500. To normalize quantification of the TCRbeta repertoire, the TCR libraries were built with molecular barcoding that relied on unique molecular identifiers. TCRdb reanalyzed the raw reads on its own, using fastp at Q25 for trimming and MiXCR for clone calling, and kept in-frame beta chains. Each CDR3 protein gets just one entry, which takes the most common genes and DNA from the rows behind it. This sample gives 600,000 or so distinct CDR3 sequences in total; roughly 23% of them show up just once. The ten largest clones add up to 13% to 15% of the sample.

This clonotype was obtained from a boy younger than two who had a stem cell transplant for acute myeloid leukemia, so the T cells may come from the graft donor. The sample here was PBMCs, mostly from graft donor cells, taken 360 days after TCRalphabeta/CD19-depleted stem cell transplant. The chain employs TRBV7-2 and TRBJ2-7, with the D segment identity uncertain. The bases read TGTGCCAGCAGCTTAGGGGCACGTACCTACGAGCAGTACTTC. This sequence encodes CASSLGARTYEQYF.